The 31 T cell receptor beta chains presented below share a single source sample, sequenced in a study of cytomegalovirus exposure and HLA in healthy donors. 60 Vbeta and 13 Jbeta primers were used in PCR. The assay was immunoSEQ multiplex PCR, and TCRdb's table has in-frame clones only and misses some. The repertoire includes roughly 140,000 clones, approximately 80% of them detected once, and about 4.3% sits in the top ten. Specimen: PBMCs. These receptors all come from a woman aged 40 to 49 in good health and CMV-seropositive.

The chain employs TRBV6-1 and TRBJ1-1, with no clear D. The CDR3 sequence is 13 residues long. V was trimmed by 5 bases and J by 5 bases, leaving 12 bases between them. Germline V CDR1 and CDR2: MNHNS, SASEGT. The CDR3 spells CASSNQILTEAFF. Here the CDR3 DNA reads TGTGCCAGCAGTAACCAGATTCTTACTGAAGCTTTCTTT.

The CDR3 here is CASSPGQGEYNEQFF. For the CDR3, the DNA is TGTGCCAGCAGCCCAGGACAGGGAGAATACAATGAGCAGTTCTTC. V and J are TRBV5-4 and TRBJ2-1, with TRBD1 matching 8 bases. Trimming at V came to 4 bases and at J to 4 bases, leaving 7 bases not matched to a gene. The CDR3 spans 15 residues. Germline V CDR1 and CDR2: SGHNT, YYREEE (reference sequence).

J is TRBJ2-2 and V is TRBV4-3; TRBD1 matches 7 bases. The CDR3 covers 14 residues. Germline assignment: CDR1 LGHNA and CDR2 YSLEER. J gave up 9 bases and V 0 bases, and 4 bases lay outside the gene matches. CDR3 in amino acids: CASSQEGTVWELFF. CDR3 nucleotides: TGCGCCAGCAGCCAAGAAGGGACAGTGTGGGAGCTGTTTTTT.

V is TRBV6-5 and J is TRBJ1-1; D not certain. Trimming cost V 5 bases and J 2 bases, with 12 bases left between them. The CDR3 runs to 14 residues. Looked up from germline, CDR1 is MNHEY and CDR2 is SVGAGI. The CDR3 DNA sequence: TGTGCCAGCAGTGTGTTAGACTCTAACACTGAAGCTTTCTTT. It encodes CASSVLDSNTEAFF.

The chain employs TRBV20-1 and TRBJ2-7; D gene ambiguous. V was pared by 4 bases and J by 2 bases, with 3 bases between. The CDR3 loop spans 10 amino acids. Germline V gene data show CDR1 as DFQATT and CDR2 as SNEGSKA (reference sequence). The CDR3 sequence: CSATAYEQYF. DNA for the CDR3: TGCAGTGCTACAGCCTACGAGCAGTACTTC.

This chain links TRBV7-8 with TRBJ2-5; D possibly corresponds to TRBD2 (5 bases). Germline CDR1 is SGHVS and CDR2 is FQNEAQ. The V and J ends lost 1 base and 5 bases respectively, with 17 bases between them. This CDR3 contains 16 residues. The CDR3 loop reads CASSLGRRGRWETQYF. Written as DNA, the CDR3 is TGTGCCAGCAGCTTAGGTAGACGAGGGCGGTGGGAGACCCAGTACTTC.

This chain joins TRBV6-5 and TRBJ1-5; tentative D call: TRBD1 (5 bases). This CDR3 is built from 15 residues. The germline CDR1 and CDR2 sequences are MNHEY and SVGAGI. V was clipped by 7 bases and J by 4 bases, with 17 bases between them. CDR3 nucleotide sequence: TGTGCCAGCATCGCTGACAGTTCCCCAAATCAGCCCCAGCATTTT. As protein: CASIADSSPNQPQHF.

The CDR3 DNA is TGTGCCAGCAGTTACCCCGGGGGGCAAGAGACCCAGTACTTC. Residues: CASSYPGGQETQYF. The chain joins TRBV6-6 to TRBJ2-5; 7 bases map to TRBD2. J lost 2 bases, V lost 2 bases, and 2 bases had no gene match. The CDR3 loop spans 14 amino acids. Per germline, CDR1 MNHNY and CDR2 SVGAGI (reference sequence).

The chain has TRBV11-2 and TRBJ2-3; 13 bases agree with TRBD2. Germline CDR1 is SGHAT and CDR2 is FQNNGV. The ends lost 6 bases at V and 5 bases at J; junction bases unmatched: 14. The CDR3 has 18 amino acids. In DNA form, the CDR3 reads TGTGCCAGCAGTTTAACTAGCGGGAGGGCCTCCGGGGTAGATACGCAGTATTTT. It specifies CASSLTSGRASGVDTQYF.

This sequence joins TRBV19 and TRBJ2-1; no clear D gene. V lost 0 bases and J 10 bases, leaving 10 bases between the germline ends. The CDR3 is made up of 13 amino acids. Germline CDR1 reads LNHDA; CDR2 reads SQIVND (reference sequence). CDR3 amino acids: CASSIDRSREQFF. CDR3 nucleotides: TGTGCCAGTAGTATAGACCGCTCTAGGGAGCAGTTCTTC.

The chain carries TRBV6-6 and TRBJ2-2, with a possible D match to TRBD1 (5 bases). CDR3 length equals 11 residues. Germline V gene lookup returns CDR1 MNHNY and CDR2 SVGAGI (reference sequence). The germline V and J ends were trimmed by 6 bases and 7 bases, with 6 bases remaining between them. CDR3 in amino acids: CASRRGGELFF. CDR3 nucleotides: TGTGCCAGCAGAAGGGGCGGGGAGCTGTTTTTT.

The chain joins TRBV12-5 to TRBJ1-2; 7 bases are a match to TRBD1. Looked up from germline, CDR1 is LGHNT and CDR2 is FRNRAP. This CDR3 is 12 amino acids long. Trimming at V came to 4 bases and at J to 6 bases, leaving 2 bases not matched to a gene. This CDR3 is CASGSGTDGYTF. In DNA form, the CDR3 reads TGTGCTAGTGGTTCGGGGACAGATGGCTACACCTTC.

The chain is built from TRBV28 and TRBJ2-7, with 9 bases lining up with TRBD2. The ends lost 2 bases at V and 3 bases at J; junction bases unmatched: 5. This CDR3 is 15 amino acids long. Germline V gives CDR1 MDHEN, CDR2 SYDVKM. Here the CDR3 reads CASSLNSGSSYEQYF. CDR3 bases: TGTGCCAGCAGTTTAAATAGCGGGAGTAGCTACGAGCAGTACTTC. The variable domain in full, with the rest retrieved from reference TRBV28 and TRBJ2-7, is DVKVTQSSRYLVKRTGEKVFLECVQDMDHENMFWYRQDPGLGLRLIYFSYDVKMKEKGDIPEGYSVSREKKERFSLILESASTNQTSMYLCASSLNSGSSYEQYFGPGTRLTVT.

Comments on this clone: Relative to the germline gene, one junction end is altered; a read error may explain this. This rearrangement joins TRBV7-9 to TRBJ1-4; no clear D gene. The CDR3 totals 12 residues. CDR1 and CDR2 from the germline V gene are SEHNR and FQNEAQ (reference sequence). CDR3 protein: CSSSPDWEKLFF. CDR3 bases: TGTTCCAGCAGCCCGGACTGGGAAAAACTGTTTTTT.

This CDR3 reads CASSEVYPGGYEQYF. CDR3 sequence (DNA): TGTGCCAGCAGTGAGGTGTACCCAGGGGGGTACGAGCAGTACTTC. This chain joins TRBV2 and TRBJ2-7, with D tentatively TRBD1 (7 bases). Deletions cut 3 bases from V and 4 bases from J, with 16 bases between. This CDR3 is 15 amino acids long. CDR1 and CDR2 from the germline V gene are SNHLY and FYNNEI.

The chain recombines TRBV6-5 with TRBJ1-6; D is perhaps TRBD1 (5 bases). Trimming pared 2 bases from V and 2 bases from J, leaving 10 bases between. The CDR3 is made up of 16 amino acids. Germline CDR1 is MNHEY and CDR2 is SVGAGI. CDR3: CASSYRGGTYNSPLHF. The CDR3 bases are TGTGCCAGCAGTTACAGGGGAGGTACCTATAATTCACCCCTCCACTTT.

V and J are TRBV20-1 and TRBJ2-7; TRBD2 might be the D (6 bases). V lost 5 bases, J lost 6 bases, and 11 bases lay in between. The V gene's germline CDR1 is DFQATT and CDR2 SNEGSKA (reference sequence). The CDR3 totals 11 residues. For the CDR3, the DNA is TGCAGTGCTGACGGGGGAAGCGAGCAGTACTTC. Translated, it gives CSADGGSEQYF.

The chain couples TRBV9 to TRBJ2-7, with D uncertain. The V end was cut by 3 bases, the J end by 4 bases, with 14 bases between. The CDR3 runs 14 residues. Per germline, CDR1 SGDLS and CDR2 YYNGEE. The CDR3 nucleotides read TGTGCCAGCAGCGGGCAATCTTGGGCTTACGAGCAGTACTTC. Its translation is CASSGQSWAYEQYF.

The V gene is TRBV9, the J gene TRBJ2-4, with 16 bases fitting TRBD2. The V gene end was trimmed by 4 bases and the J gene end by 7 bases; junction bases not matched to a gene: 11. In germline, CDR1 is SGDLS, CDR2 YYNGEE. CDR3 length: 18 amino acids. This chain's CDR3 is CASSPETGLAGGLNIQYF. For the CDR3, the DNA is TGTGCCAGCAGCCCAGAAACGGGACTAGCGGGGGGGCTTAACATTCAGTACTTC.

CDR3 sequence (DNA): TGCGCCAGCAGCTTGAGGGTGGGAGGGGGGAATGAGCAGTTCTTC. It encodes CASSLRVGGGNEQFF. This chain uses TRBV5-1 with TRBJ2-1; the D gene is possibly TRBD2 (7 bases). This CDR3 region has 15 residues. The germline V gene has CDR1 SGHRS and CDR2 YFSETQ. Trimming pared 1 base from V and 7 bases from J, leaving 15 bases between.

Only a few counts were recorded for this clone. V usage is TRBV11-2 and J usage is TRBJ1-2; tentatively, D is TRBD1 (5 bases). The germline V and J ends were trimmed by 0 bases and 1 base, with 9 bases remaining between them. Germline lookup yields CDR1 SGHAT and CDR2 FQNNGV. The CDR3 is 15 amino acids. CDR3 bases: TGTGCCAGCAGCTTAGATCTAAGGGGTAACTATGGCTACACCTTC. This gives the protein CASSLDLRGNYGYTF. The full variable domain, in which reference TRBV11-2 and TRBJ1-2 provide the parts outside the CDR3, is EAGVAQSPRYKIIEKRQSVAFWCNPISGHATLYWYQQILGQGPKLLIQFQNNGVVDDSQLPKDRFSAERLKGVDSTLKIQPAKLEDSAVYLCASSLDLRGNYGYTFGSGTRLTVV.

CDR3 protein: CASSPKVQGRNTEAFF. CDR3 DNA sequence: TGTGCCAGCTCACCAAAAGTTCAGGGGCGGAACACTGAAGCTTTCTTT. This chain joins TRBV18 and TRBJ1-1; D perhaps matches TRBD1 (6 bases). The CDR3 has 16 residues. In germline, CDR1 is KGHSH, CDR2 LQKENI. V was clipped by 2 bases and J by 1 base, with 14 bases between them. Using reference TRBV18 and TRBJ1-1 for the parts outside the CDR3, the full variable domain is NAGVMQNPRHLVRRRGQEARLRCSPMKGHSHVYWYRQLPEEGLKFMVYLQKENIIDESGMPKERFSAEFPKEGPSILRIQQVVRGDSAAYFCASSPKVQGRNTEAFFGQGTRLTVV.

The chain has TRBV27 and TRBJ2-7; D gene unclear. This CDR3 contains 13 residues. The V gene lost 3 bases and the J gene lost 3 bases, with 9 bases spanning the gap. The germline V gene encodes CDR1 MNHEY and CDR2 SMNVEV (reference sequence). For the CDR3, the DNA is TGTGCCAGCAGTTTTGGCCAGAACTACGAGCAGTACTTC. It specifies CASSFGQNYEQYF.

The chain is built from TRBV15 and TRBJ2-3, with 12 bases lining up with TRBD2. This CDR3 is built from 20 residues. With V trimmed by 5 bases and J by 6 bases, 21 bases remained unmatched. Germline CDR1 and CDR2: LNHNV and YYDKDF (reference sequence). CDR3 sequence (DNA): TGTGCCACCAGCGGAAAAGGGCCTGGGCCTAGCGGGAGGGCCCGGGATACGCAGTATTTT. This sequence encodes CATSGKGPGPSGRARDTQYF.

The rearrangement uses TRBV6-5 and TRBJ1-2, with D maybe TRBD1 (6 bases). Germline values: CDR1 MNHEY, CDR2 SVGAGI. Deletions cut 6 bases from V and 3 bases from J, with 11 bases between. The CDR3 is made up of 13 amino acids. CDR3 coding DNA: TGTGCCAGCAGGGAGGGGGGGGACTATGGCTACACCTTC. Residues: CASREGGDYGYTF.

Points on this clone: One end of the junction does not line up with germline, which may come from a read error. J is TRBJ2-4 and V is TRBV7-6; 10 bases map to TRBD2. The germline gives CDR1 SGHVS, CDR2 FNYEAQ. The CDR3 extends over 13 amino acids. The CDR3 DNA is TGCGTACAGACTAGCGGGTACAAAAACATTCAGTACTTC. Amino acids: CVQTSGYKNIQYF.

In this sample, this clone turned up once. V and J are TRBV10-1 and TRBJ1-5; D not certain. V lost 0 bases and J 7 bases, leaving 7 bases between the germline ends. The CDR3 covers 13 residues. The germline gives CDR1 WNHNN, CDR2 SYGVQD (reference sequence). CDR3 coding DNA: TGCGCCAGCAGTGAGTCAACAGTCCAGCCCCAGCATTTT. Protein product: CASSESTVQPQHF.

The chain has TRBV6-5 and TRBJ2-7; the D is unclear. The germline gives CDR1 MNHEY, CDR2 SVGAGI. The V end was cut by 6 bases, the J end by 2 bases, with 14 bases between. The CDR3 spans 14 residues. CDR3 in amino acids: CASRPTSHTYEQYF. The CDR3 DNA sequence: TGTGCCAGCAGACCGACAAGTCATACCTACGAGCAGTACTTC.

The chain is built from TRBV5-6 and TRBJ2-2; weak D call: TRBD2 (5 bases). Trimming left V 3 bases short and J 0 bases short, with 9 bases between. Germline CDR1 and CDR2: SGHDT and YYEEEE. The CDR3 has 15 amino acids. CDR3 region: CASSSRTANTGELFF. The CDR3 nucleotides read TGTGCCAGCAGCTCCCGGACTGCGAACACCGGGGAGCTGTTTTTT. Together with reference TRBV5-6 and TRBJ2-2, the CDR3 gives the full variable domain: DAGVTQSPTHLIKTRGQQVTLRCSPKSGHDTVSWYQQALGQGPQFIFQYYEEEERQRGNFPDRFSGHQFPNYSSELNVNALLLGDSALYLCASSSRTANTGELFFGEGSRLTVL.

The sample holds a few counts of this clone. The chain combines TRBV10-3 with TRBJ1-5, with 7 bases fitting TRBD1. The ends lost 6 bases at V and 3 bases at J; junction bases unmatched: 17. The CDR3 is 18 residues long. The germline V gene encodes CDR1 ENHRY and CDR2 SYGVKD. CDR3 DNA sequence: TGTGCCATCAGCGAGGTTGGCGGGGACAGTACCGTCAATCAGCCCCAGCATTTT. It is translated as CAISEVGGDSTVNQPQHF.

This clone appeared a single time. The genes are TRBV2 and TRBJ2-7; 10 bases map to TRBD1. CDR3 length: 14 residues. Per the germline V gene, CDR1 is SNHLY and CDR2 is FYNNEI. J was trimmed by 6 bases and V by 10 bases; bases with no gene match: 12. The CDR3 DNA reads TGTGCCACCTTTACAGGGGACAGGGGAGGCGAGCAGTACTTC. Its translation: CATFTGDRGGEQYF.